The entry below describes one T cell receptor (beta chain). The antigen is unknown. Trimming stripped 3 bases from V and 3 bases from J, with 12 bases between. CDR1 is SGHTA and CDR2 is FQGNSA in the germline V gene. CDR3 length equals 15 residues. Here immunoSEQ multiplex PCR was the method, and the copy in TCRdb shows in-frame clones only, minus some. The sample gives about 240,000 clones, 87% of which show up once; around 3% is in the top ten. This entry belongs to a study of cytomegalovirus exposure and HLA in healthy donors. General observations from the study: That first-cohort TCR clusters tended to co-occur in the roughly 130 validation repertoires was found in a later analysis.

The receptor was isolated from a man younger than 30 in good health and CMV-seronegative. V and J are TRBV7-2 and TRBJ1-5; D might be TRBD1 (5 bases). Sequencing was carried out using PBMCs. The CDR3 DNA reads as TGTGCCAGCAGCTTGGCAGCAGGGATCAATCAGCCCCAGCATTTT. This gives the protein CASSLAAGINQPQHF. Combining the CDR3 with reference TRBV7-2 and TRBJ1-5 gives the whole variable domain GAGVSQSPSNKVTEKGKDVELRCDPISGHTALYWYRQSLGQGLEFLIYFQGNSAPDKSGLPSDRFSAERTGGSVSTLTIQRTQQEDSAVYLCASSLAAGINQPQHFGDGTRLSIL.